This T cell receptor beta chain appears in the sequencing data of a study of T cells in Graves' hyperthyroidism and ophthalmopathy. Researchers barred patients who had uncontrolled infection, other autoimmune disease, pregnancy or lactation. This CDR3 is built from 12 residues. From germline, CDR1 is DFQATT and CDR2 SNEGSKA (reference sequence). Trimming cost V 3 bases and J 7 bases; bases outside gene matches: 3. This clonotype was seen ten or more times. It was RNA transcripts that yielded the amplified TCR beta CDR3 regions. HTBI primers were the set used in a first-round RT-PCR of the TCR CDR3. From the multiplex PCR reads, TCRdb called clonotypes with MiXCR, one entry per CDR3 protein. The sample has 490,000 or so distinct CDR3 sequences, 15% to 20% seen once.

This receptor was identified in a woman in her thirties with Graves' ophthalmopathy. The sequenced sample was blood. The chain recombines TRBV20-1 with TRBJ2-5; 9 bases align to TRBD1. The CDR3 region is CSASLGQGTQYF. The DNA for the CDR3 is TGCAGTGCTAGCCTGGGACAGGGGACCCAGTACTTC.